This T cell receptor beta chain is drawn from a study of T cell repertoires in cytomegalovirus infection. On the study more broadly: The authors relied on CMV epitopes, both recently identified HLA-C-restricted and well-studied HLA-B-restricted. Indications came from public TCR beta signatures; they pointed to CMV infection and to a matching HLA type. Study-level points and caveats: Public TCR beta family frequency separated CMV-and-HLA carriers, including in an independent cohort. It was HLA-C-restricted CMV-specific TCR beta clonotypes that dominated the response ex vivo.

V shed 4 bases, J shed 4 bases, and the junction held 11 bases outside the gene matches. The CDR3 runs 16 residues. The germline gives CDR1 SEHNR, CDR2 FQNEAQ (reference sequence). This clonotype has only a few counts. Its target is unknown. MiXCR was run by TCRdb on the reads, yielding one entry per CDR3 protein. The sample carries roughly 500,000 distinct CDR3 sequences, 33% recorded once. The sample here was cultured PBMCs, taken from culture after CMV antigen stimulation. The TCR comes from a human donor in good health (CMV status not recorded). Some clones in this sample may be carry-over from other donors' samples. The V call is TRBV7-9, the J call TRBJ1-1; TRBD1 aligns across 8 bases. CDR3 protein: CASSSDRAARTTEAFF. The DNA of the CDR3 is TGTGCCAGCAGCTCGGACAGGGCAGCGAGGACCACTGAAGCTTTCTTT.